A single sample gave rise to the 15 T cell receptor beta chains below, sequenced in a study of tumor and adjacent non-tumor tissue in lung cancer. This sample's RNA came from whole unsorted tissue. Three rounds of nested PCR, following a modified ARM-PCR protocol, produced the TCRbeta library. MiXCR was run by TCRdb on the multiplex PCR reads, yielding one entry per CDR3 protein. This table holds about 93,000 distinct CDR3 sequences, less than 80% found once. Source material: lung tumor tissue. These receptors all come from a man aged 60-69 years with non-small cell lung cancer.

With respect to this clonotype: The CDR3 does not end in the conserved phenylalanine or tryptophan, so this is likely a read error. The chain links TRBV29-1 to TRBJ1-5; weak D call: TRBD1 (5 bases). The CDR3 loop spans 13 amino acids. Germline CDR1 is SQVTM and CDR2 is ANQGSEA. The chain's CDR3 is CSAGSGGGQPQHL. The CDR3 coding sequence is TGTAGCGCTGGATCAGGTGGGGGTCAGCCCCAGCATTTA.

To note about this clonotype: The junction shows a germline mismatch at one end, possibly a read error. The chain is built from TRBV11-2 and TRBJ1-4; perhaps TRBD1 as D (5 bases). CDR1 is SGHAT, CDR2 FQNNGV, per germline. The CDR3 has 14 amino acids. The CDR3 bases are TGTGCCAGCAGCTTTGAATGGGGGAATGAAAAATTGTTTTTT. It is translated as CASSFEWGNEKLFF.

Worth noting for this clonotype: With a much larger clone just one base away, this may be a read error. The chain employs TRBV7-8 and TRBJ1-5, with 11 bases aligning to TRBD1. There are 16 residues in the CDR3. The V and J ends lost 5 bases and 3 bases, in that order; junction bases with no gene match: 6. The germline V gene encodes CDR1 SGHVS and CDR2 FQNEAQ. CDR3 sequence reads: CASSPRDRGFNQPQHF. The CDR3 nucleotides are TGTGCCAGCAGCCCCCGGGACAGGGGGTTCAATCAGCCCCAGCATTTT. Based on the CDR3 plus reference TRBV7-8 and TRBJ1-5, the full variable domain is GAGVSQSPRYKVAKRGQDVALRCDPISGHVSLFWYQQALGQGPEFLTYFQNEAQLDKSGLPSDRFFAERPEGSVSTLKIQRTQQEDSAVYLCASSPRDRGFNQPQHFGDGTRLSIL.

V is TRBV11-3 and J is TRBJ2-5, with D possibly being TRBD1 (6 bases). The V gene's germline CDR1 is SGHNT and CDR2 YENEEA. The CDR3 runs to 18 residues. V lost 0 bases and J 4 bases, leaving 21 bases between the germline ends. The CDR3 nucleotides read TGTGCCAGCAGCTTAGACGGCCACCGCAGGGGACGAGCAGAGACCCAGTACTTC. It encodes CASSLDGHRRGRAETQYF.

This clonotype is categorized as medium-sized. The chain links TRBV5-5 to TRBJ1-3; 7 bases are a match to TRBD1. Germline CDR1 reads SGHKS; CDR2 reads YYEKEE (reference sequence). V lost 4 bases and J lost 3; bases outside the gene matches: 4. The CDR3 spans 14 residues. CDR3 residues: CASSPTGSGNTIYF. The CDR3 bases are TGTGCCAGCAGCCCGACAGGGAGTGGAAACACCATATATTTT.

In the case of this clonotype: The junction departs from germline at one end; a sequencing error may be responsible. The chain uses TRBV4-2 and TRBJ2-1, with 12 bases fitting TRBD2. The germline CDR1 and CDR2 sequences are LGHNA and YNFKEQ. There are 18 residues in the CDR3. The CDR3 nucleotides read TGTGCCGGCAGCCATCATCTTCGACTAGCGGGAGAAGCAAATGAGCAGTTATTC. Protein sequence: CAGSHHLRLAGEANEQLF.

This clonotype showed up many times. V usage is TRBV7-9 and J usage is TRBJ2-5; D is unclear. The germline V and J ends were trimmed by 4 bases and 5 bases, with 20 bases remaining between them. Germline assignment: CDR1 SEHNR and CDR2 FQNEAQ (reference sequence). This CDR3 contains 16 residues. This CDR3 is CASSYTSSALTETQYF. In DNA form, the CDR3 reads TGTGCCAGCAGCTACACCTCATCAGCCCTGACGGAGACCCAGTACTTC.

This clonotype came up a few times. This chain links TRBV9 with TRBJ1-1; the D is unclear. The V end lost 4 bases, the J end lost 1 base, and 11 bases lay between the germline ends. CDR3 size: 14 residues. CDR1 SGDLS and CDR2 YYNGEE come from the germline V gene. As DNA, the CDR3 is TGTGCCAGCAGCCCAAGGGCTAGGAACACTGAAGCTTTCTTT. The encoded protein is CASSPRARNTEAFF.

Comments on this clonotype: One end of the junction does not line up with germline, which may come from a read error. The rearrangement links TRBV11-3 to TRBJ2-7, with D perhaps TRBD2 (5 bases). Germline V gene sequence: CDR1 SGHNT, CDR2 YENEEA. The length of the CDR3 is 14 residues. The CDR3 loop is CANNLSRGSYEQYF. CDR3 in DNA: TGTGCCAACAACCTCAGCCGGGGATCCTACGAGCAGTATTTC.

Remarks on this clonotype: Germline and junction disagree at one end, which may indicate a read error. This chain connects TRBV7-9 to TRBJ1-1, with D maybe TRBD1 (5 bases). The CDR3 is 14 residues long. The germline gives CDR1 SEHNR, CDR2 FQNEAQ (reference sequence). CDR3 sequence reads: CASSYVRGNTEVFF. The CDR3 coding sequence is TGTGCCAGCAGTTATGTAAGGGGAAACACTGAAGTTTTCTTT. The whole variable domain, filled in from reference TRBV7-9 and TRBJ1-1, reads DTGVSQNPRHKITKRGQNVTFRCDPISEHNRLYWYRQTLGQGPEFLTYFQNEAQLEKSRLLSDRFSAERPKGSFSTLEIQRTEQGDSAMYLCASSYVRGNTEVFFGQGTRLTVV.

On this clonotype: One junction end does not reproduce the germline sequence, and a read error may be involved. The chain combines TRBV28 with TRBJ1-2, with TRBD1 matching over 9 bases. The CDR3 consists of 16 residues. CDR1 and CDR2 (germline): MDHEN, SYDVKM. CDR3 bases: TGTGCCAACAGTTCACCGGGACAGGGTGCGAACCATGGCTACACCTTC. It specifies CANSSPGQGANHGYTF.

About this clonotype itself: The conserved closing phenylalanine or tryptophan is absent in this CDR3, likely reflecting a read error. The chain employs TRBV5-4 and TRBJ2-7; D is unclear. Germline loops: CDR1 SGHNT, CDR2 YYREEE (reference sequence). The CDR3 is 13 residues long. The V end lost 2 bases, the J end lost 7 bases, and 13 bases lay between the germline ends. The CDR3 nucleotides are TGTGCCAGCAGCTTAGTTTCGTCGGTGGAGCAGTACCTC. Residues: CASSLVSSVEQYL.

The CDR3 coding sequence is TGTGCCAGCAGCCAAACCATTCGGGGGGCCTTGGGCACTGAAGCTTTCTTT. This sequence encodes CASSQTIRGALGTEAFF. This chain joins TRBV6-5 and TRBJ1-1; tentative D call: TRBD1 (6 bases). V was cut by 6 bases and J by 4 bases, with 24 bases left in between. The CDR3 length is 17 residues. Per the germline V gene, CDR1 is MNHEY and CDR2 is SVGAGI.

About this clonotype itself: At one end the junction does not follow the germline gene, possibly because of a read error. The chain couples TRBV20-1 to TRBJ2-3; 10 bases map to TRBD1. CDR1 and CDR2 (germline): DFQATT, SNEGSKA (reference sequence). This CDR3 has 15 residues. In nucleotides, the CDR3 is TGCGGTGCGCCACATGGGACAGGGGCCATAAATACGCAGTATTTT. As protein: CGAPHGTGAINTQYF.

The CDR3 DNA follows: TGTGCCAGCAGCTCACAGGTAAACAGTCAGCCCCAGCATTTT. Encoded protein: CASSSQVNSQPQHF. The chain employs TRBV5-5 and TRBJ1-5, with D possibly matching TRBD1 (5 bases). The CDR3 totals 14 residues. Germline CDR1 and CDR2: SGHKS and YYEKEE (reference sequence). Trimming removed 3 bases from V and 6 bases from J, with 13 bases in between. Full variable domain (remainder filled in from reference TRBV5-5 and TRBJ1-5): DAGVTQSPTHLIKTRGQQVTLRCSPISGHKSVSWYQQVLGQGPQFIFQYYEKEERGRGNFPDRFSARQFPNYSSELNVNALLLGDSALYLCASSSQVNSQPQHFGDGTRLSIL.